Shown below are 31 T cell receptor beta chains from a single sample sequenced in a study of T cell repertoires in cytomegalovirus infection. TCRdb called the reads again in MiXCR, with one record for every CDR3 protein. The sample shows 560,000 or so distinct CDR3 sequences, 16% of them seen only once. The sequenced sample consisted of CD8+ T cells from PBMCs. All receptors come from a human donor in good health (CMV status not recorded). Some clones in this sample may be carry-over from other donors' samples.

Worth noting for this clonotype: This could be a read error, since a much larger clone is one nucleotide away. The chain uses TRBV28 and TRBJ1-1; D not resolved. V was trimmed by 3 bases and J by 1 base, leaving 12 bases between them. Looked up from germline, CDR1 is MDHEN and CDR2 is SYDVKM. The CDR3 contains 15 residues. DNA of the CDR3: TGTGCCAGCAGTTTCCTGCCAGAGCCGAACACTGAAGCTTTCTTT. Protein: CASSFLPEPNTEAFF.

The chain links TRBV6-1 to TRBJ2-7, with D tentatively TRBD1 or TRBD2 (5 bases each). Trimming removed 4 bases at V and 6 bases at J, with 13 bases between. Germline V lookup: CDR1 MNHNS, CDR2 SASEGT. The CDR3 is 13 residues long. CDR3 loop: CASSGQGGGEQYF. As DNA, the CDR3 is TGTGCCAGCAGTGGGCAGGGTGGAGGCGAGCAGTACTTC.

Of note for this clonotype: A single base separates this from a much larger clone, so it may be a read error. The missing conserved phenylalanine or tryptophan at the end of this CDR3 makes a read error likely. The chain links TRBV6-1 to TRBJ2-1; D not resolved. Germline CDR1 reads MNHNS; CDR2 reads SASEGT. CDR3 length equals 13 residues. Trimming shortened V by 5 bases and J by 4 bases, and 9 bases separated the two germline ends. The CDR3 sequence: CASSYALYNEQFL. CDR3 nucleotide sequence: TGTGCCAGCAGTTACGCCTTGTACAATGAGCAGTTCTTA.

At least ten counts were recorded for this clonotype. This chain joins TRBV7-9 and TRBJ1-4; no definite D call. The CDR3 is made up of 15 amino acids. Germline CDR1 reads SEHNR; CDR2 reads FQNEAQ (reference sequence). Trimming left V 5 bases short and J 0 bases short, with 10 bases between. DNA for the CDR3: TGTGCCAGCAGCGAGGACCGCTCAACTAATGAAAAACTGTTTTTT. The encoded protein is CASSEDRSTNEKLFF.

This clonotype was seen a few times. V usage is TRBV6-5 and J usage is TRBJ2-1, with 7 bases aligning to TRBD2. J was trimmed by 1 base and V by 6 bases; bases with no gene match: 18. This CDR3 is built from 19 residues. Germline lookup yields CDR1 MNHEY and CDR2 SVGAGI. The CDR3 DNA reads as TGTGCCAGCAGCCTCCCTTCCCTCGGGGCTAGCGGTTCCTACAATGAGCAGTTCTTC. The encoded protein is CASSLPSLGASGSYNEQFF.

A few counts support this clonotype. V is TRBV10-3 and J is TRBJ2-7; 9 bases are a match to TRBD1. V lost 2 bases and J lost 6; bases outside the gene matches: 11. The CDR3 spans 16 residues. Germline CDR1 ENHRY, CDR2 SYGVKD. The chain's CDR3 is CAISEPADRGRGEQYF. The CDR3 region has the DNA TGTGCCATCAGTGAGCCAGCGGACAGGGGAAGAGGCGAGCAGTACTTC.

This chain joins TRBV19 and TRBJ2-7; a weak D match, TRBD1 (5 bases). The germline V gene has CDR1 LNHDA and CDR2 SQIVND (reference sequence). The CDR3 has 16 residues. V shed 5 bases and J shed 4 bases, with 21 bases lying between them. CDR3 loop: CASSRETGRRVYEQYF. Here the CDR3 DNA reads TGTGCCAGTAGTCGAGAAACAGGCAGGAGAGTTTACGAGCAGTACTTC. Full variable domain (missing parts from reference TRBV19 and TRBJ2-7): DGGITQSPKYLFRKEGQNVTLSCEQNLNHDAMYWYRQDPGQGLRLIYYSQIVNDFQKGDIAEGYSVSREKKESFPLTVTSAQKNPTAFYLCASSRETGRRVYEQYFGPGTRLTVT.

This clonotype was counted ten times or more. This sequence joins TRBV6-5 and TRBJ1-2; D is perhaps TRBD1 (5 bases). V was trimmed by 4 bases and J by 4 bases, leaving 25 bases between them. The CDR3 runs to 18 residues. From germline, CDR1 is MNHEY and CDR2 SVGAGI. The CDR3 nucleotides are TGTGCCAGCAGTTTGGTCAGACCTACGGCGCTTGGGGGCTATGGCTACACCTTC. This translates into CASSLVRPTALGGYGYTF.

This clonotype showed up many times. The CDR3 reads CASSLDTEGGGETQYF. In DNA form, the CDR3 reads TGTGCCAGCAGCTTAGACACGGAGGGAGGGGGAGAGACCCAGTACTTC. The V call is TRBV7-2, the J call TRBJ2-5, with TRBD2 as a possible D gene (7 bases). CDR1 and CDR2 from the germline V gene are SGHTA and FQGNSA. The V end was cut by 1 base, the J end by 4 bases, with 16 bases between. The length of the CDR3 is 16 residues.

This clonotype was counted between two and nine times. V and J are TRBV12-5 and TRBJ1-2; D is perhaps TRBD1 (5 bases). Per germline, CDR1 LGHNT and CDR2 FRNRAP. The CDR3 has 15 amino acids. Trimming pared 3 bases from V and 3 bases from J, leaving 14 bases between. CDR3 loop: CASGFNQAGHYGYTF. The CDR3, as DNA: TGTGCTAGTGGTTTTAACCAGGCAGGGCACTATGGCTACACCTTC.

The chain recombines TRBV20-1 with TRBJ1-3; D not certain. V was shortened by 2 bases and J by 0 bases, with 14 bases between the two germline ends. Germline CDR1 reads DFQATT; CDR2 reads SNEGSKA (reference sequence). CDR3 length: 16 amino acids. The CDR3 sequence: CSARYILDFSGNTIYF. The CDR3 coding sequence is TGCAGTGCTAGATATATCCTAGACTTCTCTGGAAACACCATATATTTT.

This clonotype occurred many times. The chain is built from TRBV6-1 and TRBJ2-7; D not certain. The CDR3 loop spans 15 amino acids. Deletions cut 6 bases from V and 3 bases from J, with 18 bases between. The germline V gene encodes CDR1 MNHNS and CDR2 SASEGT. CDR3 DNA: TGTGCCAGCAGCTTCTTGGGTCCAGGTTTCTACGAGCAGTACTTC. It encodes CASSFLGPGFYEQYF.

This clonotype occurred a few times. This sequence joins TRBV13 and TRBJ2-3; 14 bases line up with TRBD2. CDR1 PRHDT and CDR2 FYEKMQ come from the germline V gene (reference sequence). The CDR3 contains 16 residues. Trimming removed 5 bases from V and 13 bases from J; junction bases left unmatched: 14. The CDR3: CASSSAGLAGGRREYF. For the CDR3, the DNA is TGTGCCAGCAGCAGCGCAGGACTAGCGGGAGGTCGCCGGGAGTATTTT.

This clonotype came up many times. The CDR3 DNA is TGTGCCAGCAGCTGGGACAGGGCCCACCTAAGAGGCTACACCTTC. This encodes CASSWDRAHLRGYTF. V usage is TRBV14 and J usage is TRBJ1-2; 9 bases are shared with TRBD1. Germline V CDR1 and CDR2: SGHDN, FVKESK. The CDR3 has 15 amino acids. J lost 8 bases, V lost 5 bases, and 12 bases had no gene match. The full variable domain, with the rest looked up from reference TRBV14 and TRBJ1-2, is EAGVTQFPSHSVIEKGQTVTLRCDPISGHDNLYWYRRVMGKEIKFLLHFVKESKQDESGMPNNRFLAERTGGTYSTLKVQPAELEDSGVYFCASSWDRAHLRGYTFGSGTRLTVV.

The chain combines TRBV27 with TRBJ2-3; TRBD2 is a possible D gene (5 bases). The CDR3 has 12 amino acids. Germline V gene data show CDR1 as MNHEY and CDR2 as SMNVEV (reference sequence). V dropped 5 bases and J dropped 7 bases, with 10 bases sitting between them. CDR3 sequence reads: CASSVRGNTQYF. The CDR3 bases are TGTGCCAGCAGTGTCCGGGGAAATACGCAGTATTTT.

This clonotype was detected many times. The chain is built from TRBV5-6 and TRBJ2-1; 15 bases are shared with TRBD2. Germline V gives CDR1 SGHDT, CDR2 YYEEEE. This CDR3 is 18 amino acids long. V was pared by 4 bases and J by 1 base, with 6 bases of the junction left unmatched. For the CDR3, the DNA is TGTGCCAGCAGCCCGGGACTAGCGGGAGGATCATCCTACAATGAGCAGTTCTTC. It codes for CASSPGLAGGSSYNEQFF.

This clonotype was observed a few times. This sequence joins TRBV18 and TRBJ1-1, with D uncertain. CDR1 and CDR2 from the germline V gene are KGHSH and LQKENI. This CDR3 is built from 12 residues. V gave up 2 bases and J gave up 7 bases, with 8 bases separating them. The CDR3 coding sequence is TGTGCCAGCTCACCAGCTTGGGATGAAGCTTTCTTT. Its protein is CASSPAWDEAFF.

This clonotype appeared many times. This chain joins TRBV6-5 and TRBJ1-1; 7 bases fit TRBD1. The CDR3 covers 13 residues. With V trimmed by 2 bases and J by 4 bases, 1 base remained unmatched. The germline CDR1 and CDR2 sequences are MNHEY and SVGAGI. CDR3 region: CASSYGDSTEAFF. For the CDR3, the DNA is TGTGCCAGCAGTTACGGGGACAGCACTGAAGCTTTCTTT.

The table lists this clonotype with many counts. DNA of the CDR3: TGTGCCAGCAGTCCGACTAGCGGGAACACCGGGGAGCTGTTTTTT. Protein: CASSPTSGNTGELFF. V is TRBV27 and J is TRBJ2-2, with TRBD2 identical over 9 bases. The CDR3 runs 15 residues. Trimming at V came to 5 bases and at J to 1 base, leaving 2 bases not matched to a gene. Germline V gene lookup returns CDR1 MNHEY and CDR2 SMNVEV (reference sequence).

The chain couples TRBV11-2 to TRBJ2-2; D uncertain. The V end was cut by 1 base, the J end by 2 bases, with 11 bases between. The CDR3 runs to 16 residues. Germline loops: CDR1 SGHAT, CDR2 FQNNGV. CDR3 DNA sequence: TGTGCCAGCAGCTTAGTTGGGCTAACAAACACCGGGGAGCTGTTTTTT. Translation gives CASSLVGLTNTGELFF. The whole variable domain, remainder taken from reference TRBV11-2 and TRBJ2-2, is EAGVAQSPRYKIIEKRQSVAFWCNPISGHATLYWYQQILGQGPKLLIQFQNNGVVDDSQLPKDRFSAERLKGVDSTLKIQPAKLEDSAVYLCASSLVGLTNTGELFFGEGSRLTVL.

DNA for the CDR3: TGTGCCACCAGTGATTTCAGGGACAGGAGAGGGCTTGGCTACACCTTC. This encodes CATSDFRDRRGLGYTF. V is TRBV24-1 and J is TRBJ1-2; 8 positions match TRBD1. V was pared by 1 base and J by 7 bases, with 10 bases of the junction left unmatched. The CDR3 sequence is 16 residues long. Germline-derived CDR1 and CDR2 are KGHDR and SFDVKD.

About this clonotype: The conserved closing phenylalanine or tryptophan is absent in this CDR3, likely reflecting a read error. The V gene is TRBV29-1, the J gene TRBJ2-7; possible D gene TRBD1, 5 bases. The CDR3 is made up of 18 amino acids. The germline CDR1 and CDR2 sequences are SQVTM and ANQGSEA. Trimming stripped 3 bases from V and 3 bases from J, with 27 bases between. In DNA form, the CDR3 reads TGCAGCGTTGAGAAGGGGAACGGAGAGAGTTCCCCACTCTACGAGCAGTACTTA. Amino acid sequence: CSVEKGNGESSPLYEQYL.

This clonotype was counted a few times. In DNA, the CDR3 is TGTGCCACCAGTGATTTACCTCCGGACAGGGGGATCGAGCAGTACTTC. It specifies CATSDLPPDRGIEQYF. The rearrangement uses TRBV24-1 and TRBJ2-7; 10 positions match TRBD1. This CDR3 is built from 16 residues. Germline loops: CDR1 KGHDR, CDR2 SFDVKD. J was trimmed by 6 bases and V by 1 base; bases with no gene match: 8.

This clonotype occurred many times. The chain links TRBV7-6 to TRBJ1-1; maybe TRBD1 (6 bases). Trimming pared 5 bases from V and 0 bases from J, leaving 16 bases between. Germline lookup yields CDR1 SGHVS and CDR2 FNYEAQ. This CDR3 has 16 amino acids. The CDR3 coding sequence is TGTGCCAGCAGCCCCCAGGGGCAGGGGTTGAACACTGAAGCTTTCTTT. This gives the protein CASSPQGQGLNTEAFF.

The V and J genes are TRBV25-1 and TRBJ2-3; 10 positions agree with TRBD2. This CDR3 is 15 amino acids long. Germline loops: CDR1 MGHDK, CDR2 SYGVNS. The J segment lost 4 bases and the V segment lost 4 bases, leaving 5 bases of the junction unmatched. For the CDR3, the DNA is TGTGCCAGCAGTGTCTCTAGCGGGAGTGCAGATACGCAGTATTTT. It is translated as CASSVSSGSADTQYF. Supplemented by reference TRBV25-1 and TRBJ2-3, the full variable domain reads EADIYQTPRYLVIGTGKKITLECSQTMGHDKMYWYQQDPGMELHLIHYSYGVNSTEKGDLSSESTVSRIRTEHFPLTLESARPSHTSQYLCASSVSSGSADTQYFGPGTRLTVL.

At least ten counts were recorded for this clonotype. This chain connects TRBV7-9 to TRBJ2-5; D uncertain. V dropped 11 bases and J dropped 3 bases, with 16 bases sitting between them. CDR1 SEHNR and CDR2 FQNEAQ come from the germline V gene (reference sequence). The CDR3 extends over 13 amino acids. The chain's CDR3 is CASSVVRKETQYF. DNA of the CDR3: TGTGCCTCCAGCGTAGTAAGAAAAGAGACCCAGTACTTC.

This clonotype was observed at least ten times. The J gene is TRBJ1-1, the V gene TRBV7-6, with D tentatively TRBD1 (6 bases). The CDR3 runs 12 residues. The germline gives CDR1 SGHVS, CDR2 FNYEAQ. The germline V and J ends were trimmed by 5 bases and 8 bases, with 12 bases remaining between them. The CDR3: CASSRGRGEAFF. For the CDR3, the DNA is TGTGCCAGCAGCCGGGGCAGGGGCGAAGCTTTCTTT.

The rearrangement joins TRBV4-1 to TRBJ2-3; the match to TRBD1 covers 7 bases. V lost 5 bases to trimming and J lost 2 bases; unmatched junction nucleotides: 4. Per the germline V gene, CDR1 is MGHRA and CDR2 is YSYEKL. The CDR3 spans 14 residues. CDR3 in amino acids: CASSSTGPTDTQYF. CDR3 coding DNA: TGCGCCAGCAGCTCGACAGGGCCCACAGATACGCAGTATTTT.

The V and J genes are TRBV15 and TRBJ2-7; TRBD2 matches at 7 bases. The CDR3 consists of 18 residues. Germline trimming cut 2 bases from V and 3 bases from J; bases unmatched to any gene: 16. Germline CDR1 and CDR2: LNHNV and YYDKDF (reference sequence). CDR3 bases: TGTGCCACCAGCAGATCTTCCCCCGGAGCTAGCGGATACTACGAGCAGTACTTC. Protein product: CATSRSSPGASGYYEQYF. Complete variable domain (other parts from reference TRBV15 and TRBJ2-7): DAMVIQNPRYQVTQFGKPVTLSCSQTLNHNVMYWYQQKSSQAPKLLFHYYDKDFNNEADTPDNFQSRRPNTSFCFLDIRSPGLGDTAMYLCATSRSSPGASGYYEQYFGPGTRLTVT.

This clonotype was recorded a few times. This chain links TRBV7-9 with TRBJ2-1; D possibly matches TRBD1 or TRBD2 (6 bases each). The CDR3 totals 15 residues. Germline CDR1 and CDR2: SEHNR and FQNEAQ (reference sequence). V lost 2 bases, J lost 8 bases, and 16 bases lay in between. CDR3 amino acids: CASSLPPFGGDEQFF. The CDR3 coding sequence is TGTGCCAGCAGCTTACCCCCGTTCGGGGGCGATGAGCAGTTCTTC.

The rearrangement joins TRBV3-1 to TRBJ2-2; 8 positions match TRBD1. The J segment lost 2 bases and the V segment lost 3 bases, leaving 5 bases of the junction unmatched. Germline-derived CDR1 and CDR2 are LGHDT and YNNKEL (reference sequence). The CDR3 contains 16 residues. CDR3 sequence reads: CASSHWQGANTGELFF. In nucleotides, the CDR3 is TGTGCCAGCAGCCATTGGCAGGGGGCCAACACCGGGGAGCTGTTTTTT.